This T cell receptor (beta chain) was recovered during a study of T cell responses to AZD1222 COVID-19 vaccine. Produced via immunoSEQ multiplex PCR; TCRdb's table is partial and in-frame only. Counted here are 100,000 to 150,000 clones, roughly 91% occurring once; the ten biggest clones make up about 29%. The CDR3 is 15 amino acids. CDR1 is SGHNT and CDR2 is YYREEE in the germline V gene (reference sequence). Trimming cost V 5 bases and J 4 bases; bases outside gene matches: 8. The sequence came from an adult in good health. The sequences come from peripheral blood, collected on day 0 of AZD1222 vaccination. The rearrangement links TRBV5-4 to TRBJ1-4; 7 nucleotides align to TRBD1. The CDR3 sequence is CASSDLTGSNEKLFF. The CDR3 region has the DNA TGTGCCAGCAGTGACCTGACAGGGAGTAATGAAAAACTGTTTTTT.